The sequence of this TCR beta chain was determined in a study of low-dose radiotherapy and immunotherapy resistance in tumors. cDNA synthesis used a TRAV/TRBV-specific primer set for both chains. It was with a constant-region primer and a V-primer adapter that TCRs were amplified over roughly 19 PCR cycles. One entry per CDR3 protein results from TCRdb running MiXCR on the reads. Of some 60,000 distinct CDR3 sequences in the sample, around 27% were seen once. This clonotype came up many times. After removal of 2 bases from V and 3 bases from J, the junction contained 4 bases not matched to a gene. The length of the CDR3 is 15 residues. The germline V gene encodes CDR1 SGHVS and CDR2 FQNEAQ. As to time point: before trial treatment. Donors were administered nivolumab, ipilimumab, aspirin and low-dose cyclophosphamide, together with low-dose radiotherapy.

This chain links TRBV7-8 with TRBJ2-3; 8 bases match TRBD2. This clonotype was sampled from a male donor with rectosigmoid adenocarcinoma. This specimen was PBMCs, taken before treatment. CDR3 amino acids: CASSLQAGVTDTQYF. CDR3 bases: TGTGCCAGCAGCTTACAAGCGGGGGTTACAGATACGCAGTATTTT.